The 26 T cell receptor beta chains given below trace back to one sample, sequenced in a study of T cells in Graves' hyperthyroidism and ophthalmopathy. TCR beta CDR3 sequences were amplified from RNA transcripts. A first-round RT-PCR of the TCR CDR3 used the HTBI primer set. TCRdb ran MiXCR on the multiplex PCR reads and lists one entry per CDR3 protein. Of 450,000 to 600,000 distinct CDR3 sequences in the sample, less than 15% are singletons; the top ten hold 14%. Sequenced: blood. These receptor sequences come from a woman in her thirties or forties with Graves' hyperthyroidism.

The table lists this clonotype with a count of one. The chain carries TRBV19 and TRBJ2-7; TRBD2 aligns across 8 bases. Unmatched junction bases numbered 11, after V lost 7 bases and J lost 6 bases. The CDR3 has 14 residues. CDR1 and CDR2 (germline): LNHDA, SQIVND (reference sequence). CDR3: CASMSGGPSGEQYF. As DNA, the CDR3 is TGTGCCAGTATGTCGGGAGGGCCCTCGGGCGAGCAGTACTTC.

J is TRBJ2-1 and V is TRBV9, with D hard to call. Germline CDR1 reads SGDLS; CDR2 reads YYNGEE. Trimming left V 0 bases short and J 0 bases short, with 4 bases between. The length of the CDR3 is 14 residues. The chain's CDR3 is CASSVEASYNEQFF. The CDR3 DNA reads as TGTGCCAGCAGCGTAGAGGCCTCCTACAATGAGCAGTTCTTC.

This rearrangement joins TRBV7-9 to TRBJ1-6; 7 bases line up with TRBD1. The CDR3 extends over 15 amino acids. The junction had 6 bases not matched to a gene; V was cut back by 4 bases and J by 6 bases. Germline V gene lookup returns CDR1 SEHNR and CDR2 FQNEAQ (reference sequence). CDR3 sequence reads: CASSSGTEANSPLHF. DNA of the CDR3: TGTGCCAGCAGCTCTGGGACAGAGGCTAATTCACCCCTCCACTTT.

At least ten counts were recorded for this clonotype. J is TRBJ2-7 and V is TRBV7-6; D unclear. Germline V CDR1 and CDR2: SGHVS, FNYEAQ. Trimming left V 5 bases short and J 2 bases short, with 13 bases between. The CDR3 spans 14 residues. The CDR3, as DNA: TGTGCCAGCAGCCCCGCGAAGGGCACCTACGAGCAGTACTTC. Translating gives CASSPAKGTYEQYF.

V and J are TRBV9 and TRBJ2-5, with 8 positions matching TRBD2. The V gene end was trimmed by 3 bases and the J gene end by 5 bases; junction bases not matched to a gene: 3. CDR1 and CDR2 from the germline V gene are SGDLS and YYNGEE. The CDR3 sequence is 13 residues long. CDR3 residues: CASSGTSWETQYF. CDR3 DNA: TGTGCCAGCAGCGGGACTAGCTGGGAGACCCAGTACTTC. Full variable domain (outside the CDR3, taken from reference TRBV9 and TRBJ2-5): DSGVTQTPKHLITATGQRVTLRCSPRSGDLSVYWYQQSLDQGLQFLIQYYNGEERAKGNILERFSAQQFPDLHSELNLSSLELGDSALYFCASSGTSWETQYFGPGTRLLVL.

This clonotype has a count of ten or more. The V gene is TRBV12-3 or TRBV12-4, the J gene TRBJ1-2, with D tentatively TRBD1 (5 bases). The CDR3 has 16 amino acids. V shed 2 bases and J shed 2 bases, with 15 bases lying between them. Here the CDR3 reads CASSLSGGQQNYGYTF. The CDR3 DNA sequence: TGTGCCAGCAGTTTAAGCGGGGGTCAACAAAACTATGGCTACACCTTC.

This clonotype was found many times. V and J are TRBV18 and TRBJ2-5; TRBD1 matches 9 bases. Germline-derived CDR1 and CDR2 are KGHSH and LQKENI. CDR3 length equals 14 residues. V shed 3 bases, J shed 3 bases, and the junction held 2 bases outside the gene matches. CDR3 in amino acids: CASSPRQGEETQYF. The DNA of the CDR3 is TGTGCCAGCTCACCTAGACAGGGGGAAGAGACCCAGTACTTC.

There are many counts of this clonotype. The chain uses TRBV2 and TRBJ2-5; D uncertain. The V gene lost 1 base and the J gene lost 5 bases, with 14 bases spanning the gap. CDR1 is SNHLY, CDR2 FYNNEI, per germline. This CDR3 contains 15 residues. The CDR3 loop is CASSEGVGSSETQYF. As DNA, the CDR3 is TGTGCCAGCAGTGAAGGGGTGGGTTCAAGCGAGACCCAGTACTTC.

This clonotype was counted ten times or more. The CDR3 here is CASSERTGWNEKLFF. CDR3 DNA sequence: TGTGCCAGCAGTGAGAGGACAGGATGGAATGAAAAACTGTTTTTT. The chain links TRBV6-1 to TRBJ1-4, with 7 bases fitting TRBD1. This CDR3 region has 15 residues. The V gene's germline CDR1 is MNHNS and CDR2 SASEGT. V gave up 3 bases and J gave up 5 bases; unmatched junction bases: 6.

The chain combines TRBV7-3 with TRBJ1-3; D call uncertain. The CDR3 is made up of 16 amino acids. V gave up 4 bases and J gave up 0 bases, with 13 bases separating them. In germline, CDR1 is SGHTA, CDR2 FQGTGA. CDR3 in amino acids: CASSSSSMLSGNTIYF. The CDR3 DNA follows: TGTGCCAGCAGCTCGAGCTCCATGCTCTCTGGAAACACCATATATTTT.

The table lists this clonotype with a few counts. The CDR3 loop reads CSAQGTDTQYF. The CDR3 region has the DNA TGCAGTGCCCAGGGGACAGATACGCAGTATTTT. The chain joins TRBV20-1 to TRBJ2-3, with a weak D call TRBD1 (6 bases). V shed 6 bases and J shed 3 bases, with 7 bases lying between them. This CDR3 comprises 11 residues. The germline V gene encodes CDR1 DFQATT and CDR2 SNEGSKA (reference sequence).

This clonotype was seen many times. The chain links TRBV2 to TRBJ1-3; D uncertain. CDR3 size: 15 residues. V gave up 5 bases and J gave up 3 bases, with 14 bases separating them. Looked up from germline, CDR1 is SNHLY and CDR2 is FYNNEI. CDR3 amino acids: CASSFESALGNTIYF. In DNA form, the CDR3 reads TGTGCCAGCAGTTTTGAGTCGGCGCTTGGAAACACCATATATTTT.

This clonotype was recorded at least ten times. V is TRBV28 and J is TRBJ1-1; 7 positions match TRBD1. The CDR3 runs to 13 residues. Trimming removed 5 bases from V and 1 base from J; junction bases left unmatched: 1. In germline, CDR1 is MDHEN, CDR2 SYDVKM. DNA for the CDR3: TGTGCCAGCAGTCACAGGGGGAACACTGAAGCTTTCTTT. The encoded protein is CASSHRGNTEAFF.

This clonotype has a count of ten or more. The gene calls are TRBV30 and TRBJ2-3; TRBD2 aligns across 13 bases. Germline CDR1 GTSNPN, CDR2 SVGIG (reference sequence). V lost 6 bases, J lost 5 bases, and 11 bases stayed unmatched. This CDR3 is built from 16 residues. CDR3 protein: CACRFWTSGRRDTQYF. CDR3 coding DNA: TGTGCCTGCCGCTTCTGGACTAGCGGGAGAAGAGATACGCAGTATTTT.

This clonotype was counted a single time. The rearrangement links TRBV12-3 or TRBV12-4 to TRBJ2-7, with 12 bases lining up with TRBD2. The junction had 6 bases not matched to a gene; V was cut back by 2 bases and J by 4 bases. The CDR3 is 16 amino acids. DNA for the CDR3: TGTGCCAGCAGTTTAATGGCTAGCGGGAGGGAATACGAGCAGTACTTC. Translation gives CASSLMASGREYEQYF.

This clonotype appeared many times. The CDR3 nucleotides read TGCAGCGTTACCGGGACATCCAATGAGCAGTTCTTC. Protein product: CSVTGTSNEQFF. The rearrangement uses TRBV29-1 and TRBJ2-1; TRBD1 is a possible D gene (6 bases). In germline, CDR1 is SQVTM, CDR2 ANQGSEA. The CDR3 spans 12 residues. The V end was cut by 5 bases, the J end by 6 bases, with 11 bases between.

This clonotype has a count of ten or more. The gene calls are TRBV11-2 and TRBJ2-2; D gene unclear. Germline V gives CDR1 SGHAT, CDR2 FQNNGV. Trimming shortened V by 5 bases and J by 3 bases, and 7 bases separated the two germline ends. The CDR3 consists of 13 residues. CDR3 nucleotide sequence: TGTGCCAGCAGCCCAGCGTACACCGGGGAGCTGTTTTTT. Translated, it gives CASSPAYTGELFF.

The chain joins TRBV9 to TRBJ2-1; D possibly corresponds to TRBD2 (5 bases). Germline assignment: CDR1 SGDLS and CDR2 YYNGEE. V shed 0 bases and J shed 3 bases, with 13 bases lying between them. This CDR3 comprises 16 residues. The CDR3 DNA is TGTGCCAGCAGCGTAGCTACCCTAGCCCACTACAATGAGCAGTTCTTC. Protein: CASSVATLAHYNEQFF.

This clonotype came up a few times. The chain joins TRBV14 to TRBJ2-7; no clear D gene. There are 17 residues in the CDR3. CDR1 and CDR2 from the germline V gene are SGHDN and FVKESK. Between the trimmed V and J ends, which lost 2 bases and 5 bases, there was a span of 22 bases. The CDR3 here is CASSQSTHPTLENEQYF. The CDR3 bases are TGTGCCAGCAGCCAATCCACACACCCTACCCTCGAGAACGAGCAGTACTTC.

The chain recombines TRBV20-1 with TRBJ1-2; D gene uncertain. V was shortened by 0 bases and J by 1 base, with 9 bases between the two germline ends. Germline lookup yields CDR1 DFQATT and CDR2 SNEGSKA (reference sequence). The CDR3 is made up of 14 amino acids. The CDR3 coding sequence is TGCAGTGCTAGAGACAATGGGGATAACTATGGCTACACCTTC. Encoded protein: CSARDNGDNYGYTF.

The chain combines TRBV11-2 with TRBJ2-2; the match to TRBD2 covers 8 bases. The CDR3 length is 20 residues. Looked up from germline, CDR1 is SGHAT and CDR2 is FQNNGV. The V segment lost 2 bases and the J segment 3 bases; nucleotides outside the gene matches: 17. CDR3 nucleotides: TGTGCCAGCAGCTTACGAAAAAAAACTAGCGGAGGAGGGGACACCGGGGAGCTGTTTTTT. Translating gives CASSLRKKTSGGGDTGELFF.

This clonotype was detected only once. The chain carries TRBV28 and TRBJ1-6, with D perhaps TRBD1 (5 bases). The CDR3 has 15 residues. V was shortened by 4 bases and J by 6 bases, with 13 bases between the two germline ends. The germline CDR1 and CDR2 sequences are MDHEN and SYDVKM. DNA of the CDR3: TGTGCCAGCAGTTCCTCGACAGTGGGTAATTCACCCCTCCACTTT. Translated, it gives CASSSSTVGNSPLHF. Full variable domain (remainder filled in from reference TRBV28 and TRBJ1-6): DVKVTQSSRYLVKRTGEKVFLECVQDMDHENMFWYRQDPGLGLRLIYFSYDVKMKEKGDIPEGYSVSREKKERFSLILESASTNQTSMYLCASSSSTVGNSPLHFGNGTRLTVT.

This clonotype was observed many times. V is TRBV6-2 or TRBV6-3 and J is TRBJ2-5; no reliable D call. Germline values: CDR1 MNHEY, CDR2 SVGEGT. V was cut by 8 bases and J by 5 bases, with 21 bases left in between. The CDR3 loop spans 15 amino acids. In DNA form, the CDR3 reads TGTGCCAGCGACGGGCAGCTCGGAATCGGGGAGACCCAGTACTTC. It codes for CASDGQLGIGETQYF.

This clonotype appeared many times. The rearrangement uses TRBV24-1 and TRBJ2-7; D call uncertain. CDR1 and CDR2 from the germline V gene are KGHDR and SFDVKD. There are 13 residues in the CDR3. V lost 4 bases to trimming and J lost 2 bases, with 8 bases between them. Here the CDR3 reads CATSDSRTYEQYF. CDR3 sequence (DNA): TGTGCCACCAGTGACAGTAGAACCTACGAGCAGTACTTC.

This chain connects TRBV14 to TRBJ2-2, with D uncertain. Trimming left V 1 base short and J 1 base short, with 13 bases between. Germline V gene lookup returns CDR1 SGHDN and CDR2 FVKESK. CDR3 size: 17 residues. The CDR3 loop reads CASSQVSSAWNTGELFF. The CDR3 DNA is TGTGCCAGCAGCCAAGTTTCGTCGGCGTGGAACACCGGGGAGCTGTTTTTT. The full variable domain, rest sourced from reference TRBV14 and TRBJ2-2, is EAGVTQFPSHSVIEKGQTVTLRCDPISGHDNLYWYRRVMGKEIKFLLHFVKESKQDESGMPNNRFLAERTGGTYSTLKVQPAELEDSGVYFCASSQVSSAWNTGELFFGEGSRLTVL.

This clonotype turned up a few times. As DNA, the CDR3 is TGTGCCAGCAGCTTGTCCAGCGGGAGGGACAATGAGCAGTTCTTC. Translated, it gives CASSLSSGRDNEQFF. The rearrangement joins TRBV7-2 to TRBJ2-1; 10 nucleotides line up with TRBD2. Germline V gene sequence: CDR1 SGHTA, CDR2 FQGNSA. Trimming took 3 bases from V and 5 from J; bases not matched to a gene: 4. This CDR3 is 15 amino acids long.